A single sample is the source of the 2 T cell receptor beta chains below, sequenced in a study of T cells in localized non-small cell lung cancer (dated by TCRdb to 2018 to 2020). Library generation was performed with the immunoSEQ multiplex PCR assay. TCRdb provides this immuneACCESS table in a form limited to in-frame rearrangements. Some clones are lacking; in checked studies, under half of them reflect an unresolved V gene, and why the rest are absent is not known. The sample table contains 3,000 to 4,500 clones; only one count was recorded for roughly 45% of them. 15% to 19% of the sample is taken by the ten largest. The starting material was lung tumor tissue, obtained before any cancer treatment. The origin of the receptors is a male donor at least 60 years old with stage I lung adenocarcinoma.

V gene TRBV25-1 combines with J gene TRBJ2-7; 7 bases line up with TRBD2. Germline V CDR1 and CDR2: MGHDK, SYGVNS. With 4 bases clipped from V and 0 bases from J, the junction kept 3 bases outside the gene matches. The CDR3 sequence is 14 residues long. CDR3 residues: CASSGGLGSYEQYF. The CDR3 DNA reads TGTGCCAGCAGTGGTGGACTAGGCTCCTACGAGCAGTACTTC.

The J gene is TRBJ1-2, the V gene TRBV25-1; D ambiguous. Trimming took 5 bases from V and 4 from J, leaving 20 bases between them. This CDR3 is 16 amino acids long. Germline loops: CDR1 MGHDK, CDR2 SYGVNS. CDR3 sequence: CASSPSGNLGTYGYTF. DNA of the CDR3: TGTGCCAGCAGTCCAAGCGGGAACCTGGGTACCTATGGCTACACCTTC.